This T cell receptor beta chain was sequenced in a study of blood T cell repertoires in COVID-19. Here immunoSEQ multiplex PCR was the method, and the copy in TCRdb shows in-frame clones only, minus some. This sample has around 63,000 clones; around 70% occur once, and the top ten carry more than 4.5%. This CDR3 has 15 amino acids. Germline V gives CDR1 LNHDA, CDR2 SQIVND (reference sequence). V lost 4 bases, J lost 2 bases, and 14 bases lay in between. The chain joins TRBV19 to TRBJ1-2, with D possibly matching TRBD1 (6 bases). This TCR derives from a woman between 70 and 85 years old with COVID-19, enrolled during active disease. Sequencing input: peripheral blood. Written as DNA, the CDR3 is TGTGCCAGTAGTAGAGGCGTGGGACAAAACTATGGCTACACCTTC. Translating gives CASSRGVGQNYGYTF.